Described below is a single TCR beta chain sequence and its context. Its antigen is still unknown. The data are from a study of CD8 T cells in Susac syndrome. The CDR3 is 15 amino acids. Per the germline V gene, CDR1 is SGHRS and CDR2 is YFSETQ. The V gene lost 2 bases and the J gene lost 2 bases, with 13 bases spanning the gap. Included as multiple sclerosis controls were treatment-naive patients who had stable or active relapsing-remitting disease. The authors negatively isolated CD8+ and CD4+ T cells and FACS-enriched TEMRA cells. Study findings and constraints: The study recognized that the number of individuals in its TCR sequencing and HLA analysis was relatively small.

Random hexamers primed reverse transcription of about 0.5 to 1 ug RNA. TCRdb itself ran the immunoSEQ multiplex PCR reads through MiXCR, one entry per CDR3 protein. This table has 200,000 or so distinct CDR3 sequences, 90% to 95% appearing once. The V call is TRBV5-1, the J call TRBJ2-5; D may correspond to TRBD1 or TRBD2 (5 bases each). Material for sequencing was CD8+ T cells from PBMCs. The sequence came from a human donor with multiple sclerosis. The CDR3 DNA reads TGCGCCAGCAGCTTTTTGCCGGGACGGCAAGAGACCCAGTACTTC. This encodes CASSFLPGRQETQYF.